A single sample gave rise to the 25 T cell receptor beta chains below, sequenced in a study of response to subunit inactivated influenza vaccine. TCRdb analysed the RT-PCR reads with MiXCR anew, one entry per CDR3 protein. The table includes hundreds of thousands of distinct CDR3 sequences, approximately 15% detected once. The specimen was PBMCs from blood, collected roughly 2 weeks before vaccination. Receptor source: a man in his fifties or sixties who received an inactivated influenza vaccine.

This clonotype turned up a few times. The V call is TRBV4-3, the J call TRBJ2-7; 8 bases are shared with TRBD1. V lost 3 bases and J lost 4; bases outside the gene matches: 11. There are 16 residues in the CDR3. Germline CDR1 and CDR2: LGHNA and YSLEER. The CDR3 loop reads CASSQDRASGLYEQYF. CDR3 nucleotide sequence: TGCGCCAGCAGCCAGGACAGGGCCAGCGGGTTGTACGAGCAGTACTTC.

The sample holds many counts of this clonotype. Written as DNA, the CDR3 is TGCAGTGCTAGAGGTCTCGGGGGAGGTGGGTACAATGAGCAGTTCTTC. Translated, it gives CSARGLGGGGYNEQFF. The rearrangement uses TRBV20-1 and TRBJ2-1, with TRBD2 as a possible D gene (6 bases). The CDR3 sequence is 16 residues long. Germline CDR1 DFQATT, CDR2 SNEGSKA (reference sequence). V lost 1 base, J lost 4 bases, and 17 bases lay in between.

This clonotype showed up many times. The chain employs TRBV5-1 and TRBJ1-2; 7 bases are a match to TRBD1. The V gene end was trimmed by 6 bases and the J gene end by 0 bases; junction bases not matched to a gene: 8. CDR3 length: 15 residues. Germline V gene data show CDR1 as SGHRS and CDR2 as YFSETQ. CDR3 in amino acids: CASNKGQHPNYGYTF. The CDR3, as DNA: TGCGCCAGCAACAAGGGACAGCACCCTAACTATGGCTACACCTTC.

The V call is TRBV29-1, the J call TRBJ2-5; the D call may be TRBD1 or TRBD2 (5 bases each). The germline gives CDR1 SQVTM, CDR2 ANQGSEA. This CDR3 region has 11 residues. V was shortened by 6 bases and J by 5 bases, with 10 bases between the two germline ends. Here the CDR3 DNA reads TGCAGCGTGGGGGTTTCGGAGACCCAGTACTTC. As protein: CSVGVSETQYF.

Comments on this clonotype: A much larger clone is a single base away; this may be a read error. The chain links TRBV5-1 to TRBJ2-1; D not certain. The CDR3 is made up of 15 amino acids. CDR1 SGHRS and CDR2 YFSETQ come from the germline V gene. The chain's CDR3 is CASSLAALTDNEKFF. CDR3 coding DNA: TGCGCCAGCAGCTTGGCTGCTTTAACTGACAATGAGAAGTTCTTC. Supplemented by reference TRBV5-1 and TRBJ2-1, the full variable domain reads KAGVTQTPRYLIKTRGQQVTLSCSPISGHRSVSWYQQTPGQGLQFLFEYFSETQRNKGNFPGRFSGRQFSNSRSEMNVSTLELGDSALYLCASSLAALTDNEKFFGPGTRLTVL.

This clonotype turned up a few times. J is TRBJ2-7 and V is TRBV18; no firm D call. This CDR3 contains 14 residues. Germline loops: CDR1 KGHSH, CDR2 LQKENI. The ends were cut back, 4 bases at V and 5 bases at J, with 15 bases in the middle. This CDR3 is CASSRFQAVDEQYF. CDR3 DNA sequence: TGTGCCAGCTCACGATTCCAGGCGGTAGACGAGCAGTACTTC.

This clonotype showed up just a few times. The V and J genes are TRBV7-2 and TRBJ2-1, with 14 bases aligning to TRBD2. The CDR3 runs 16 residues. The germline CDR1 and CDR2 sequences are SGHTA and FQGNSA. Trimming cost V 5 bases and J 8 bases; bases outside gene matches: 8. The CDR3 DNA is TGTGCCAGCAGCCCCCGGACTAGCGGGAGGACAGATGAGCAGTTCTTC. As protein: CASSPRTSGRTDEQFF.

This clonotype appeared a few times. J is TRBJ2-7 and V is TRBV6-5; possible D gene TRBD1, 5 bases. This CDR3 has 17 residues. The V gene lost 1 base and the J gene lost 4 bases, with 20 bases spanning the gap. The germline V gene has CDR1 MNHEY and CDR2 SVGAGI. The CDR3 is CASSYLSRTAGPYEQYF. The CDR3 DNA reads as TGTGCCAGCAGTTACTTGTCAAGGACCGCAGGGCCATACGAGCAGTACTTC.

This sequence joins TRBV5-1 and TRBJ2-5, with 9 positions matching TRBD2. The CDR3 has 15 residues. Germline loops: CDR1 SGHRS, CDR2 YFSETQ. V was pared by 1 base and J by 5 bases, with 6 bases of the junction left unmatched. Here the CDR3 DNA reads TGCGCCAGCAGCTTGAATGGCGGGAGGGCTGAGACCCAGTACTTC. Protein sequence: CASSLNGGRAETQYF.

The chain uses TRBV27 and TRBJ2-1, with 8 bases matching TRBD1. Germline CDR1 MNHEY, CDR2 SMNVEV (reference sequence). V lost 3 bases and J lost 8; bases outside the gene matches: 6. This CDR3 contains 14 residues. The CDR3 here is CASSFGQGTHEQFF. The CDR3 DNA follows: TGTGCCAGCAGTTTCGGACAGGGTACACATGAGCAGTTCTTC.

This clonotype was counted ten times or more. This chain connects TRBV6-5 to TRBJ2-7; possible D gene TRBD1, 5 bases. Germline-derived CDR1 and CDR2 are MNHEY and SVGAGI. Trimming left V 7 bases short and J 3 bases short, with 7 bases between. CDR3 length: 11 residues. CDR3 residues: CASTRGYEQYF. CDR3 coding DNA: TGTGCCAGCACAAGGGGCTACGAGCAGTACTTC.

Only a few counts were recorded for this clonotype. The V gene is TRBV20-1, the J gene TRBJ2-2, with 7 positions matching TRBD1. CDR1 is DFQATT, CDR2 SNEGSKA, per germline (reference sequence). Losses at the gene ends were 3 bases for V and 10 bases for J; bases not matched to a gene: 8. CDR3 size: 13 residues. CDR3 nucleotide sequence: TGCAGTGCTAGTGGGCAGGGGGTACTGGAGCTGTTTTTT. This translates into CSASGQGVLELFF.

The gene calls are TRBV29-1 and TRBJ2-2; the D call may be TRBD1 or TRBD2 (6 bases each). V was cut by 6 bases and J by 5 bases, with 16 bases left in between. Per germline, CDR1 SQVTM and CDR2 ANQGSEA. The CDR3 is 14 amino acids. The CDR3 DNA is TGCAGCGTGAATACAGGGAGGCGGACCGGGGAGCTGTTTTTT. Protein sequence: CSVNTGRRTGELFF.

This chain links TRBV14 with TRBJ2-1; D uncertain. CDR3 length: 17 amino acids. V lost 4 bases and J lost 4, with 20 bases in between. Germline assignment: CDR1 SGHDN and CDR2 FVKESK. In DNA, the CDR3 is TGTGCCAGCAGCCCCACGGGTGGGCATTTGGAATACAATGAGCAGTTCTTC. It specifies CASSPTGGHLEYNEQFF.

The V gene is TRBV7-8, the J gene TRBJ2-7; 8 bases are a match to TRBD1. This CDR3 region has 15 residues. CDR1 and CDR2 (germline): SGHVS, FQNEAQ. V trimming: 5 bases; J trimming: 1 base; junction bases outside the gene matches: 7. The chain's CDR3 is CASSIAGTGSYEQYF. Here the CDR3 DNA reads TGTGCCAGCAGCATTGCCGGGACAGGATCCTACGAGCAGTACTTC.

This clonotype has at least ten counts. The V and J genes are TRBV4-3 and TRBJ2-3, with TRBD2 matching 8 bases. This CDR3 spans 15 amino acids. V was clipped by 0 bases and J by 6 bases; unmatched bases: 5. Germline values: CDR1 LGHNA, CDR2 YSLEER. The CDR3 spells CASSQEQREWDTQYF. Here the CDR3 DNA reads TGCGCCAGCAGCCAAGAGCAGCGGGAGTGGGATACGCAGTATTTT.

This clonotype was counted a few times. The chain combines TRBV12-3 or TRBV12-4 with TRBJ1-1, with 8 bases fitting TRBD1. The J segment lost 10 bases and the V segment lost 5 bases, leaving 9 bases of the junction unmatched. This CDR3 is built from 13 residues. CDR3: CASSTGGTGPAFF. The CDR3 nucleotides read TGTGCCAGCAGTACTGGGGGGACAGGACCAGCTTTCTTT.

This clonotype showed up just a few times. This chain joins TRBV4-3 and TRBJ1-4; a weak D match, TRBD1 (6 bases). The V gene's germline CDR1 is LGHNA and CDR2 YSLEER. V dropped 2 bases and J dropped 14 bases, with 12 bases sitting between them. This CDR3 spans 12 amino acids. The CDR3 DNA is TGCGCCAGCAGCCAAACAGGGAGAGTTCTGTTTTTT. It codes for CASSQTGRVLFF.

This clonotype was recorded once. The chain carries TRBV10-3 and TRBJ2-1; 8 bases map to TRBD1. Losses at the gene ends were 5 bases for V and 8 bases for J; bases not matched to a gene: 8. Germline loops: CDR1 ENHRY, CDR2 SYGVKD. The CDR3 has 14 residues. The CDR3 bases are TGTGCCATCAGTCTGGCAGGGGGCCTGGATGAGCAGTTCTTC. It is translated as CAISLAGGLDEQFF.

The rearrangement uses TRBV27 and TRBJ1-1, with D possibly TRBD1 on 6 matching bases. The CDR3 totals 15 residues. Germline V gene data show CDR1 as MNHEY and CDR2 as SMNVEV (reference sequence). Deletions cut 5 bases from V and 4 bases from J, with 17 bases between. The CDR3 DNA sequence: TGTGCCAGCAGTAGGGCAGGGGCGAGGAGCACTGAAGCTTTCTTT. Its protein is CASSRAGARSTEAFF.

This chain uses TRBV5-1 with TRBJ1-4; no reliable D call. Germline CDR1 is SGHRS and CDR2 is YFSETQ. V shed 4 bases and J shed 4 bases, with 11 bases lying between them. This CDR3 contains 14 residues. In DNA, the CDR3 is TGCGCCAGCAGCCCCCATGGGAGTAATGAAAAACTGTTTTTT. The encoded protein is CASSPHGSNEKLFF.

This clonotype was seen a few times. The CDR3 nucleotides are TGTGCCAGCCTAAACCGGGAGGCGGAAGAGACCCAGTACTTC. Its translation: CASLNREAEETQYF. This chain joins TRBV6-2 or TRBV6-3 and TRBJ2-5; 7 bases align to TRBD2. Germline V lookup: CDR1 MNHEY, CDR2 SVGEGT. Trimming cost V 8 bases and J 3 bases; bases outside gene matches: 9. The length of the CDR3 is 14 residues.

V gene TRBV20-1 combines with J gene TRBJ2-3, with 11 nucleotides matching TRBD2. The CDR3 contains 14 residues. Germline CDR1 is DFQATT and CDR2 is SNEGSKA (reference sequence). With 5 bases clipped from V and 3 bases from J, the junction kept 4 bases outside the gene matches. The CDR3 sequence: CSALAGGRTDTQYF. CDR3 sequence (DNA): TGCAGTGCTCTAGCGGGAGGTAGGACAGATACGCAGTATTTT.

This clonotype was counted only a few times. The chain couples TRBV3-1 to TRBJ1-1, with unresolved D. Germline loops: CDR1 LGHDT, CDR2 YNNKEL (reference sequence). Trimming cost V 0 bases and J 0 bases, with 8 bases left between them. The CDR3 runs to 15 residues. The chain's CDR3 is CASSQERRLNTEAFF. CDR3 DNA sequence: TGTGCCAGCAGCCAAGAAAGGCGCCTGAACACTGAAGCTTTCTTT.

This clonotype was found many times. This rearrangement joins TRBV7-2 to TRBJ2-1; D remains unclear. CDR1 is SGHTA, CDR2 FQGNSA, per germline. The CDR3 has 13 residues. The V and J ends lost 5 bases and 13 bases respectively, with 18 bases between them. CDR3 DNA: TGTGCCAGCAGCCCCAGGTCGGCCCAAACACAGTTCTTC. It yields the protein CASSPRSAQTQFF.